These 6 T cell receptor beta chains share one sample of origin, sequenced in a study of T cells in Graves' hyperthyroidism and ophthalmopathy. Researchers amplified the TCR beta CDR3 regions from RNA transcripts. Carried out on the TCR CDR3, a first-round RT-PCR used the HTBI primer set. TCRdb reanalysed the multiplex PCR reads using MiXCR and keeps one entry per CDR3 protein. The repertoire holds 450,000 to 650,000 distinct CDR3 sequences, with around 20% as singletons. Sample: blood. These receptor sequences come from a man between 18 and 35 years old with Graves' hyperthyroidism.

This clonotype was observed many times. This chain links TRBV5-1 with TRBJ2-7; 12 bases fit TRBD1. Germline CDR1 SGHRS, CDR2 YFSETQ. The CDR3 is made up of 14 amino acids. V lost 9 bases and J lost 5; bases outside the gene matches: 9. The CDR3 nucleotides are TGCGCCACATCACCGGGACAGGGGGCGGACGAGCAGTACTTC. Protein sequence: CATSPGQGADEQYF.

The chain links TRBV3-1 to TRBJ2-7; 12 bases align to TRBD2. The junction had 5 bases not matched to a gene; V was cut back by 6 bases and J by 5 bases. CDR1 and CDR2 from the germline V gene are LGHDT and YNNKEL (reference sequence). This CDR3 has 14 amino acids. The CDR3 loop reads CASRTSGGTNEQYF. The CDR3 DNA reads as TGTGCCAGCAGGACTAGCGGGGGTACCAACGAGCAGTACTTC.

This clonotype turned up a few times. The chain employs TRBV29-1 and TRBJ2-2; D may correspond to TRBD1 or TRBD2 (5 bases each). Germline-derived CDR1 and CDR2 are SQVTM and ANQGSEA. This CDR3 region has 13 residues. V was clipped by 7 bases and J by 2 bases, with 11 bases between them. The CDR3 sequence: CSAPGANTGELFF. The DNA of the CDR3 is TGCAGCGCTCCCGGGGCTAACACCGGGGAGCTGTTTTTT.

This clonotype appeared a few times. The chain joins TRBV6-5 to TRBJ2-5; D may be TRBD2 (6 bases). This CDR3 is built from 15 residues. Germline lookup yields CDR1 MNHEY and CDR2 SVGAGI. V lost 10 bases to trimming and J lost 6 bases, with 24 bases between them. The CDR3 is CATRDSKMAMKTQYF. In DNA form, the CDR3 reads TGTGCCACACGGGACTCGAAAATGGCTATGAAGACCCAGTACTTC.

This clonotype was counted at least ten times. The CDR3, as DNA: TGTGCCAGCAGTTGGGCCCCTGAGACCTATGGCTACACCTTC. Residues: CASSWAPETYGYTF. The J gene is TRBJ1-2, the V gene TRBV12-3 or TRBV12-4; no clear D. The CDR3 length is 14 residues. Trimming left V 4 bases short and J 4 bases short, with 13 bases between.

Points on this clonotype: A much larger clone is a single base away; this may be a read error. This chain joins TRBV7-2 and TRBJ1-3, with D unresolved. The length of the CDR3 is 13 residues. Germline V lookup: CDR1 SGHTA, CDR2 FQGNSA. V was shortened by 4 bases and J by 2 bases, with 6 bases between the two germline ends. CDR3 protein: CASSSTTGNTIYF. The CDR3 DNA reads as TGTGCCAGCAGCTCCACCACTGGAAACACCATATATTTT.